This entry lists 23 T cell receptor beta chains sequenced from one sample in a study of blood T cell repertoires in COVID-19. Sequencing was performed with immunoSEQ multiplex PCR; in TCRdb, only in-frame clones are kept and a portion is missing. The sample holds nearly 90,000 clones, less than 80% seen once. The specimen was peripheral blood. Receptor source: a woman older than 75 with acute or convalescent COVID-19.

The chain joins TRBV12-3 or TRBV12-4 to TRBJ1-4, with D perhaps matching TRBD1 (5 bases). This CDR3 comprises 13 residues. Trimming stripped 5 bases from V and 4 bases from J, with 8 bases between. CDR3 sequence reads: CASSTGYNEKLFF. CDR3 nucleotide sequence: TGTGCCAGCAGTACAGGCTATAATGAAAAACTGTTTTTT.

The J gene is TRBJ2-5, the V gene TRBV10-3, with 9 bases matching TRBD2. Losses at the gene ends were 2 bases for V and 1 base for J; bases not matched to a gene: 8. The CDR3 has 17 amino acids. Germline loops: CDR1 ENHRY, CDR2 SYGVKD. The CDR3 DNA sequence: TGTGCCATCAGTGAGATCGGCGGGGGGGCCCCCCAAGAGACCCAGTACTTC. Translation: CAISEIGGGAPQETQYF.

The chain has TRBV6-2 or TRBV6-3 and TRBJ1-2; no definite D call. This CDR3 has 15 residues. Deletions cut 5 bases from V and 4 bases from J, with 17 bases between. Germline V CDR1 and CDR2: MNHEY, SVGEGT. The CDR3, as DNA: TGTGCCAGCAGTCGCAATCCCCAGTGGGCCTATGGCTACACCTTC. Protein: CASSRNPQWAYGYTF.

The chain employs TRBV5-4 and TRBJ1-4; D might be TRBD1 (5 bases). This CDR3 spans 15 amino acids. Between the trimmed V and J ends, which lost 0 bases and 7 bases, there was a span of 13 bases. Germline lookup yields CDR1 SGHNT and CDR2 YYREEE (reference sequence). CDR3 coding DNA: TGTGCCAGCAGCTTGGGTGGATCCGGGGGTGAAAAACTGTTTTTT. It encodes CASSLGGSGGEKLFF. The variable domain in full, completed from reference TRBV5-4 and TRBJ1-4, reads ETGVTQSPTHLIKTRGQQVTLRCSSQSGHNTVSWYQQALGQGPQFIFQYYREEENGRGNFPPRFSGLQFPNYSSELNVNALELDDSALYLCASSLGGSGGEKLFFGSGTQLSVL.

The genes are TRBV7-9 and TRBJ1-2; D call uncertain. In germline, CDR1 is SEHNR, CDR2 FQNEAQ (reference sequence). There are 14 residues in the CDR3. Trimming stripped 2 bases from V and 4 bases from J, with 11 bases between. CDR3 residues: CASSLLLFLYGYTF. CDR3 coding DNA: TGTGCCAGCAGCTTACTTTTGTTCCTCTATGGCTACACCTTC.

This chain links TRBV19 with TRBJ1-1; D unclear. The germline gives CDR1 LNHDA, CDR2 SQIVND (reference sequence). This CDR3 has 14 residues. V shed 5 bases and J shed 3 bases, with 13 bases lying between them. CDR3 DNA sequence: TGTGCCAGTAGTCGGGGAGCTGTATACACTGAAGCTTTCTTT. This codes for CASSRGAVYTEAFF.

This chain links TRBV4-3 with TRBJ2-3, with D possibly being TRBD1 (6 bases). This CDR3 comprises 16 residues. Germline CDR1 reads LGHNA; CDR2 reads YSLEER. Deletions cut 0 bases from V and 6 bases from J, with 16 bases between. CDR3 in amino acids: CASSQESGVFQDTQYF. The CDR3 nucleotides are TGCGCCAGCAGCCAAGAGTCAGGGGTTTTCCAGGATACGCAGTATTTT.

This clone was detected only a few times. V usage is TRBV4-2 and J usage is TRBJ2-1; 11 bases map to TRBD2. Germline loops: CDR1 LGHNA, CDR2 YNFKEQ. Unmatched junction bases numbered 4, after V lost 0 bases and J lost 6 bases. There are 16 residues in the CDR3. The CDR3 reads CASSQDWLAGGNEQFF. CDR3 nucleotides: TGTGCCAGCAGCCAAGATTGGCTAGCGGGGGGCAATGAGCAGTTCTTC.

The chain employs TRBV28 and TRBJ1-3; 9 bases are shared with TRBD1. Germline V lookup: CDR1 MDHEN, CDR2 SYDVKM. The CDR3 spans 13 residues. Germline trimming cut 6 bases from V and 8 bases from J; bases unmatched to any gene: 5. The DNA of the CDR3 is TGTGCCAGCAGGCTACAGGGGGCAGACACCATATATTTT. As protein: CASRLQGADTIYF.

This CDR3 is CASRALQDNSYEQYF. The CDR3 coding sequence is TGTGCCAGCAGGGCTTTGCAGGACAACTCCTACGAGCAGTACTTC. The V gene is TRBV27, the J gene TRBJ2-7; D possibly corresponds to TRBD1 (5 bases). The CDR3 extends over 15 amino acids. The V gene lost 6 bases and the J gene lost 0 bases, with 15 bases spanning the gap. Germline CDR1 is MNHEY and CDR2 is SMNVEV (reference sequence).

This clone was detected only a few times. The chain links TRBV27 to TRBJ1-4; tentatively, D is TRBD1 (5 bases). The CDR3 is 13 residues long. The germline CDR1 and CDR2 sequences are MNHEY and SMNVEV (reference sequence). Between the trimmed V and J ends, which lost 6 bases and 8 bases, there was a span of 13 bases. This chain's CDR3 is CASSWGRVEKLFF. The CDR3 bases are TGTGCCAGCAGCTGGGGGAGGGTGGAAAAACTGTTTTTT.

Here the CDR3 DNA reads TGTGCCAGCAGTTACCGCGGGCTTGAAGCTTTCTTT. This sequence encodes CASSYRGLEAFF. The chain is built from TRBV6-5 and TRBJ1-1, with no clear D. Looked up from germline, CDR1 is MNHEY and CDR2 is SVGAGI. The CDR3 has 12 residues. Trimming removed 2 bases from V and 7 bases from J, with 8 bases in between.

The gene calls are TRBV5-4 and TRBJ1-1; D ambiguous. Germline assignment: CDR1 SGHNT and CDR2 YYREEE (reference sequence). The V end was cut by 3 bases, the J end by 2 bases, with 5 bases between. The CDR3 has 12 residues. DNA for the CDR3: TGTGCCAGCAGCTCTATCAACACTGAAGCTTTCTTT. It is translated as CASSSINTEAFF.

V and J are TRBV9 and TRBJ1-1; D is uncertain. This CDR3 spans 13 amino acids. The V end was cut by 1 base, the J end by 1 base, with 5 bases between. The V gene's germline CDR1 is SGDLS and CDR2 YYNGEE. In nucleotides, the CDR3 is TGTGCCAGCAGCGTATATTCGAACACTGAAGCTTTCTTT. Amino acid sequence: CASSVYSNTEAFF.

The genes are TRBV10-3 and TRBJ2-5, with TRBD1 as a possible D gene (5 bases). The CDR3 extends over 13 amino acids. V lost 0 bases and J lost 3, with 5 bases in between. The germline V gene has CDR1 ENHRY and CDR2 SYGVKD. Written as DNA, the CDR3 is TGTGCCATCAGTGAGTCCAGGGAAGAGACCCAGTACTTC. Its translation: CAISESREETQYF.

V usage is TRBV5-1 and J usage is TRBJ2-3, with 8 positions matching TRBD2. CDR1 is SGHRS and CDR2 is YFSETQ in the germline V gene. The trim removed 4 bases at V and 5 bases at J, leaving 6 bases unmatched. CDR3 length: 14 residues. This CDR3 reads CASSPLAGKDTQYF. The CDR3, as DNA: TGCGCCAGCAGCCCTTTAGCGGGGAAAGATACGCAGTATTTT.

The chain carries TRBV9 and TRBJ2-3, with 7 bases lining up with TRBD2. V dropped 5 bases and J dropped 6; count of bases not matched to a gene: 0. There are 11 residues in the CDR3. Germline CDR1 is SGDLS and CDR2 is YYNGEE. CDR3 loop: CASSSGDTQYF. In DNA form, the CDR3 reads TGTGCCAGCAGTAGCGGGGATACGCAGTATTTT.

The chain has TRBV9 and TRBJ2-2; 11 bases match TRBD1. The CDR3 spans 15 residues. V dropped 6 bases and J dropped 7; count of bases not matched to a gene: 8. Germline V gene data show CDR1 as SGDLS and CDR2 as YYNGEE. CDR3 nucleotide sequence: TGTGCCAGCACCCGGACAGGGGGCCGAGTCGGGGAGCTGTTTTTT. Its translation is CASTRTGGRVGELFF.

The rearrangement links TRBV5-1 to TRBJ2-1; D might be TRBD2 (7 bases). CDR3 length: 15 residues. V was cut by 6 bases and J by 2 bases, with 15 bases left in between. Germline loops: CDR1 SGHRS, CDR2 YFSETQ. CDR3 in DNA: TGCGCCAGCAAAAGGGAGGGGGGCACCTACAATGAGCAGTTCTTC. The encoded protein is CASKREGGTYNEQFF.

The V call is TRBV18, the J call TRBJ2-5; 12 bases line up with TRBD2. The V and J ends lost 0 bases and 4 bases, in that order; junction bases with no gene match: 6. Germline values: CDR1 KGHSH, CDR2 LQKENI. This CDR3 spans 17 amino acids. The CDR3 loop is CASSPPTSGGLRETQYF. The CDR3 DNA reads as TGTGCCAGCTCACCACCGACTAGCGGGGGACTTAGAGAGACCCAGTACTTC. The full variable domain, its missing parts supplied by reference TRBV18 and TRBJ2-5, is NAGVMQNPRHLVRRRGQEARLRCSPMKGHSHVYWYRQLPEEGLKFMVYLQKENIIDESGMPKERFSAEFPKEGPSILRIQQVVRGDSAAYFCASSPPTSGGLRETQYFGPGTRLLVL.

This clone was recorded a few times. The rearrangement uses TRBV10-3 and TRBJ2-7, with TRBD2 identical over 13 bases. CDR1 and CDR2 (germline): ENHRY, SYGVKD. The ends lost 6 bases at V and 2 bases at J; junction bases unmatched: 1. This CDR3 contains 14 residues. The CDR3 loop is CAIRGTSGAYEQYF. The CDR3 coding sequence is TGTGCCATCAGGGGGACTAGCGGGGCCTACGAGCAGTACTTC.

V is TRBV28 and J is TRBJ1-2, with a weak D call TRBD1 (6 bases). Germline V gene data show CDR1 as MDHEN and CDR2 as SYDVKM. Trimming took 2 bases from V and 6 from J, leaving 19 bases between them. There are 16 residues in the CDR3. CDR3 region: CASSLPLGATGNGYTF. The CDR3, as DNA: TGTGCCAGCAGTTTACCCCTGGGGGCTACTGGGAATGGCTACACCTTC.

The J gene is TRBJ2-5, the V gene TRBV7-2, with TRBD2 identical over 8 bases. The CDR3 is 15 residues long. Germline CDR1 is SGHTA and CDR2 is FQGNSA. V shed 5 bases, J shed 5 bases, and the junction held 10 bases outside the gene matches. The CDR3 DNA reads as TGTGCCAGCAGCCCGTTGGTAGCGGGGAGGGAGACCCAGTACTTC. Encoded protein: CASSPLVAGRETQYF. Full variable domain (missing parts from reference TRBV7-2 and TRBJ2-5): GAGVSQSPSNKVTEKGKDVELRCDPISGHTALYWYRQSLGQGLEFLIYFQGNSAPDKSGLPSDRFSAERTGGSVSTLTIQRTQQEDSAVYLCASSPLVAGRETQYFGPGTRLLVL.